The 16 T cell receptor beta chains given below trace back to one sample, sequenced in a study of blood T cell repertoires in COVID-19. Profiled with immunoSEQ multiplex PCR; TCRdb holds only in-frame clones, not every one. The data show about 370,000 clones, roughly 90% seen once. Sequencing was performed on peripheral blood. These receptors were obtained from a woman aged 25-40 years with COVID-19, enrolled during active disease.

DNA for the CDR3: TGTGCCAGCAGGCAGGGACACGGCTATGGCTACACCTTC. Its translation: CASRQGHGYGYTF. The chain links TRBV6-5 to TRBJ1-2, with D possibly matching TRBD1 (6 bases). From germline, CDR1 is MNHEY and CDR2 SVGAGI. Trimming removed 6 bases from V and 4 bases from J, with 12 bases in between. The CDR3 consists of 13 residues.

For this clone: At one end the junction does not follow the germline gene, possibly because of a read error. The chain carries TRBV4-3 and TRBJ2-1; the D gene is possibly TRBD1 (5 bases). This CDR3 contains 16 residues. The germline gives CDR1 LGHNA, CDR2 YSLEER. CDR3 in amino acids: CASSQGLGRVHNEQFF. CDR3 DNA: TGCGCCAGCAGTCAAGGTCTAGGCAGGGTTCACAATGAGCAGTTCTTC.

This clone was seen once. CDR3 sequence (DNA): TGTGCCAGCAGCTTAGCGGCGGGAGTTGGTACCGGGGAGCTGTTTTTT. It yields the protein CASSLAAGVGTGELFF. The chain is built from TRBV11-3 and TRBJ2-2, with 7 positions matching TRBD2. The CDR3 contains 16 residues. The germline gives CDR1 SGHNT, CDR2 YENEEA. The J segment lost 5 bases and the V segment lost 1 base, leaving 7 bases of the junction unmatched.

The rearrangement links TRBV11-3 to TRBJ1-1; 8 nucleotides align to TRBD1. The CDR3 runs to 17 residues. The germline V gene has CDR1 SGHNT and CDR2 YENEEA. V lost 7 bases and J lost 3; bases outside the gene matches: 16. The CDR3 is CASTRGVAGGMDTEAFF. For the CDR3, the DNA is TGTGCCAGCACCCGAGGCGTGGCAGGGGGCATGGACACTGAAGCTTTCTTT.

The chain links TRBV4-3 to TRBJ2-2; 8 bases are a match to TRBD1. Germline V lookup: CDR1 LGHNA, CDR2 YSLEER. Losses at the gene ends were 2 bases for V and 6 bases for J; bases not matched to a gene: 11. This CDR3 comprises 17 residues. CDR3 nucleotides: TGCGCCAGCAGCCAAATGATTCAGGGGGCAGGTTCCGGGGAGCTGTTTTTT. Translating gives CASSQMIQGAGSGELFF.

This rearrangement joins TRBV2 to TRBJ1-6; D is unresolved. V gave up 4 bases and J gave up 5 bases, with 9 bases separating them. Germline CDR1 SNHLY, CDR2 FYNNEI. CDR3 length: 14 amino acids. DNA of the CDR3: TGTGCCAGCAGTGTGCCACTTAATAATTCACCCCTCCACTTT. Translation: CASSVPLNNSPLHF.

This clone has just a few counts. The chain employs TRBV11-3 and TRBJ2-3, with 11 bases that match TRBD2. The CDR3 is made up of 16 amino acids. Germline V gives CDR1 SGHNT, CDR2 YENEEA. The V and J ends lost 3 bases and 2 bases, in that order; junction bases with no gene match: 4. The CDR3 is CASSFRLAGITDTQYF. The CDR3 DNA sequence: TGTGCCAGCAGCTTTCGACTAGCGGGGATCACAGATACGCAGTATTTT.

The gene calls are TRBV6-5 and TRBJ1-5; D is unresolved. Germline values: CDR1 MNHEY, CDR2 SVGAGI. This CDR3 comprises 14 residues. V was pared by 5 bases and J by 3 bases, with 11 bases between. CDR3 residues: CASSRGGPNQPQHF. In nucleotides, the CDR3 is TGTGCCAGCAGTCGAGGAGGGCCCAATCAGCCCCAGCATTTT.

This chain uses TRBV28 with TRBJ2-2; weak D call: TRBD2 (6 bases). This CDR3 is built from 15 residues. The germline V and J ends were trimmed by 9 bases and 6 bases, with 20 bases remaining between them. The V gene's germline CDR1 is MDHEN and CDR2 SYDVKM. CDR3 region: CASWHRRTGAGELFF. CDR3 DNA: TGTGCCAGTTGGCACCGGCGGACGGGAGCCGGGGAGCTGTTTTTT.

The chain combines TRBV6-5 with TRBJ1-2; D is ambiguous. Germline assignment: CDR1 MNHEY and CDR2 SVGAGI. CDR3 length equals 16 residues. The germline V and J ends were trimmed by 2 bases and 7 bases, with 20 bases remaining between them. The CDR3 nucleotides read TGTGCCAGCAGTTACGGGTCATACAGTTCCTCCCTTGGCTACACCTTC. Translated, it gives CASSYGSYSSSLGYTF.

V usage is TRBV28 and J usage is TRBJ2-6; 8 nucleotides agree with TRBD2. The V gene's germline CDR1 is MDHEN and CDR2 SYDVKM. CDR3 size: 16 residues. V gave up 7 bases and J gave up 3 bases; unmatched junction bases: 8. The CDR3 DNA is TGTGCCAGCAAGTCTCTGCGGGAGGTTGGGGCCAACGTCCTGACTTTC. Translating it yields CASKSLREVGANVLTF.

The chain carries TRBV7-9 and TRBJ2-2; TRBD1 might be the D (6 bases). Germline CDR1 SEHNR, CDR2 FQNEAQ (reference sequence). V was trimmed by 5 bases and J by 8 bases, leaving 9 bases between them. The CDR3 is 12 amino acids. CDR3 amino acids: CASSPTGGELFF. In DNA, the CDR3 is TGTGCCAGCAGCCCAACAGGGGGGGAGCTGTTTTTT.

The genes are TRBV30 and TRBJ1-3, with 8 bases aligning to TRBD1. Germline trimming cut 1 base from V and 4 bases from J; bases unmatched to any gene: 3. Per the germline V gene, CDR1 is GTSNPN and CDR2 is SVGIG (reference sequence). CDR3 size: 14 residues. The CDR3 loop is CAWSGDRWGNTIYF. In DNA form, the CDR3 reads TGTGCCTGGAGTGGGGACAGGTGGGGAAACACCATATATTTT.

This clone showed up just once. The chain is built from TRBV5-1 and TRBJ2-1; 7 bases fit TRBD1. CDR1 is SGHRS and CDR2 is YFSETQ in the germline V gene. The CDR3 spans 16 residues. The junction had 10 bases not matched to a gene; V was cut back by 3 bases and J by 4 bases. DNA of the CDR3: TGCGCCAGCAGCTCCGAGACGGGACAGCTATACAATGAGCAGTTCTTC. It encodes CASSSETGQLYNEQFF.

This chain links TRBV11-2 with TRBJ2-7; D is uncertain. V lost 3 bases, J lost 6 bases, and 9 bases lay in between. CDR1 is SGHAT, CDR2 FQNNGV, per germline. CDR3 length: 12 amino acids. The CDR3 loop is CASSFIDSEQYV. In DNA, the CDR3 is TGTGCCAGCAGCTTTATAGATTCCGAGCAGTACGTC.

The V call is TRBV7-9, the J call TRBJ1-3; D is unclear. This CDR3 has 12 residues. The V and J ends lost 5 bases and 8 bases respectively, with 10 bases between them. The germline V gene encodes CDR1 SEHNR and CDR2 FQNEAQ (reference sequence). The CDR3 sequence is CASSPTGDTIYF. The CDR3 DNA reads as TGTGCCAGCAGCCCCACCGGGGACACCATATATTTT.